This TCR beta chain came from a study of cytomegalovirus exposure and HLA in healthy donors. Across the study: Genotyping of roughly 400 donors showed that around 81% belonged to the Caucasian-associated ancestry cluster.

CDR1 and CDR2 (germline): PRHDT, FYEKMQ (reference sequence). CDR3 size: 13 residues. Overall study findings and caveats: Later analysis revealed greater clonal expansion in HLA-associated TCR beta chains than in equally common others. Of the V segments, some could not be distinguished, including TRBV6-2 and TRBV6-3, and were excluded.

About this clone: Its antigen is currently unknown.

13 Jbeta primers and 60 Vbeta primers were used for the PCR. Assay: immunoSEQ multiplex PCR; the TCRdb copy retains only in-frame clones and omits some. The sample has around 190,000 clones; about 78% are singletons. This receptor was taken from a woman aged 25 to 39 in good health and CMV-seronegative. The specimen sequenced was PBMCs. The V call is TRBV13, the J call TRBJ2-5, with a weak D call TRBD2 (5 bases). Judging by the DNA end, TRBJ2-7 fits better; the J call may be wrong. DNA for the CDR3: TGTGCCAGCAGGCGGACTGGATCCTACGAGCAGTACTTC. Protein: CASRRTGSYEQYF.